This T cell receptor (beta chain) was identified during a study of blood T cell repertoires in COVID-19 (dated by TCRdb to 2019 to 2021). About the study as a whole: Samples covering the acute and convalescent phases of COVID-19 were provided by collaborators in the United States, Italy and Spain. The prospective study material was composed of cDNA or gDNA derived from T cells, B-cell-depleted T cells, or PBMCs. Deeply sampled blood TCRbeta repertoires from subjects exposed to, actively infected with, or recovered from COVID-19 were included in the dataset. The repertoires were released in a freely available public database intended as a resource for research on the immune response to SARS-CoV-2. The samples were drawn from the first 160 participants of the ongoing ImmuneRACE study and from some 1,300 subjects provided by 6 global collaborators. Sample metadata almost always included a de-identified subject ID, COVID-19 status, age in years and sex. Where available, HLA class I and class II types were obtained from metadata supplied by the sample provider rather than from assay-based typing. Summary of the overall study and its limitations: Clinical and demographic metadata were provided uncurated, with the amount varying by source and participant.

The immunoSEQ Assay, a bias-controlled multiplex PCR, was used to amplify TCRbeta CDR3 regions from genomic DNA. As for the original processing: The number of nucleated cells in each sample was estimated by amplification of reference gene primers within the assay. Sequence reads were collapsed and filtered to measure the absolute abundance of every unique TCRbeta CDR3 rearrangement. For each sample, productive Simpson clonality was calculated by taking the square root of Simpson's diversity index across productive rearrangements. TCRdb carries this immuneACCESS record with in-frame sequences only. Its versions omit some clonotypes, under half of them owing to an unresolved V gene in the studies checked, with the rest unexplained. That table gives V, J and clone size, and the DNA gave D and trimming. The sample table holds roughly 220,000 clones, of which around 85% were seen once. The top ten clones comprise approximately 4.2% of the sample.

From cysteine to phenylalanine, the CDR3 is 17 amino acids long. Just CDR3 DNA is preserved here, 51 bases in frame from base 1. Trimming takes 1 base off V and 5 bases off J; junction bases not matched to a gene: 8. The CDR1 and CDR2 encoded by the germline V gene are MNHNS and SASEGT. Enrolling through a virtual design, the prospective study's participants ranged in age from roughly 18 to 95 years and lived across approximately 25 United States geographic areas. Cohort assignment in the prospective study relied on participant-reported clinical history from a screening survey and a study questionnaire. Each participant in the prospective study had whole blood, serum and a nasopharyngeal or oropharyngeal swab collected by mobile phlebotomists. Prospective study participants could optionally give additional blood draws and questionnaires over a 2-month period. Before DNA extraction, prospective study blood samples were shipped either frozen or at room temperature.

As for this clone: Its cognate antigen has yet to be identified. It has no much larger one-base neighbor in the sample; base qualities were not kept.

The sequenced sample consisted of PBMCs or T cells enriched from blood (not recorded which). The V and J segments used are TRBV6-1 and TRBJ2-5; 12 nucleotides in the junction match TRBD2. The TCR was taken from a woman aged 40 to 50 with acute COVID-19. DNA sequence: TGTGCCAGCAGTGAAGGAACTCTAGCGGGAGGGTTGGAGACCCAGTACTTC. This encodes CASSEGTLAGGLETQYF.